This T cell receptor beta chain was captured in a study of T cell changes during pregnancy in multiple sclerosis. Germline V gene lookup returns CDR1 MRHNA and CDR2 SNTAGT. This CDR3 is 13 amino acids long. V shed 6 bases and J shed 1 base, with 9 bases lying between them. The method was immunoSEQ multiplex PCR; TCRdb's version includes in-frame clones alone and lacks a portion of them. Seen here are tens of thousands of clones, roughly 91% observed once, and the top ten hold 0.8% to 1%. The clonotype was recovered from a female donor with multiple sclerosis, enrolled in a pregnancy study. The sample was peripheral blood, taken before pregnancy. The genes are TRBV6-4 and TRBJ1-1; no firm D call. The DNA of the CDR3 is TGTGCCAGCAGCCTCGGTGGGAACACTGAAGCTTTCTTT. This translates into CASSLGGNTEAFF.